One and the same sample provided the 19 T cell receptor beta chains below, sequenced in a study of T cells after yellow fever vaccination. One entry per CDR3 protein, called by TCRdb with MiXCR from the 5' RACE reads. The sample has fewer than 400,000 distinct CDR3 sequences, about 10% seen once. The material sequenced was CD4+ T cells sorted from PBMCs, taken 45 days after the yellow fever booster vaccination. The origin of the receptors is a man aged 18 to 30 who received the YFV17D yellow fever vaccine.

The V call is TRBV12-3 or TRBV12-4, the J call TRBJ1-2; D gene uncertain. CDR3 size: 14 residues. The germline V and J ends were trimmed by 7 bases and 6 bases, with 18 bases remaining between them. This chain's CDR3 is CASTPPGGIHGYTF. CDR3 DNA: TGTGCCAGCACCCCCCCGGGAGGGATCCATGGCTACACCTTC.

This clonotype was counted only a few times. This chain connects TRBV28 to TRBJ2-2, with a weak D call TRBD1 (5 bases). Germline V CDR1 and CDR2: MDHEN, SYDVKM. The CDR3 extends over 16 amino acids. The V end was cut by 7 bases, the J end by 0 bases, with 15 bases between. The CDR3 loop reads CASIEQGRANTGELFF. Written as DNA, the CDR3 is TGTGCCAGCATCGAGCAAGGCAGGGCGAACACCGGGGAGCTGTTTTTT.

This clonotype has just one count. The gene calls are TRBV28 and TRBJ1-2; 7 bases line up with TRBD1. Germline assignment: CDR1 MDHEN and CDR2 SYDVKM. V was clipped by 10 bases and J by 4 bases; unmatched bases: 9. CDR3 length: 13 residues. The DNA of the CDR3 is TGTGCCAACGCCAGGGGGACGGGCTATGGCTACACCTTC. Protein sequence: CANARGTGYGYTF.

The V gene is TRBV6-6, the J gene TRBJ1-2; weak D call: TRBD1 (5 bases). Trimming cost V 4 bases and J 6 bases, with 9 bases left between them. In germline, CDR1 is MNHNY, CDR2 SVGAGI (reference sequence). This CDR3 spans 12 amino acids. CDR3 sequence (DNA): TGTGCCAGCAGTTTCGGGGGAAATGGCTACACCTTC. This codes for CASSFGGNGYTF.

There are a few counts of this clonotype. The V gene is TRBV27, the J gene TRBJ2-3; no reliable D call. Germline CDR1 and CDR2: MNHEY and SMNVEV (reference sequence). The CDR3 is made up of 11 amino acids. V was clipped by 6 bases and J by 4 bases, with 5 bases between them. In DNA form, the CDR3 reads TGTGCCAGCAGGGGTGCAGATACGCAGTATTTT. Translation gives CASRGADTQYF.

CDR3 coding DNA: TGTGCCAGCAGCAAGACTAGCGGGGAGACCCAGTACTTC. The encoded protein is CASSKTSGETQYF. The chain uses TRBV7-9 and TRBJ2-5; 10 bases map to TRBD2. V was clipped by 5 bases and J by 5 bases; unmatched bases: 2. Per the germline V gene, CDR1 is SEHNR and CDR2 is FQNEAQ (reference sequence). The CDR3 loop spans 13 amino acids.

This clonotype was detected ten times or more. V usage is TRBV3-1 and J usage is TRBJ2-2; a weak D match, TRBD2 (5 bases). Germline V gives CDR1 LGHDT, CDR2 YNNKEL (reference sequence). The CDR3 is 13 residues long. V lost 4 bases to trimming and J lost 10 bases, with 13 bases between them. The CDR3: CASSRTSQEELFF. CDR3 bases: TGTGCCAGCAGCCGGACTTCACAAGAGGAGCTGTTTTTT.

The V gene is TRBV19, the J gene TRBJ1-2, with a weak D call TRBD1 (5 bases). From germline, CDR1 is LNHDA and CDR2 SQIVND (reference sequence). Trimming removed 4 bases from V and 3 bases from J, with 18 bases in between. The CDR3 is 16 amino acids. The CDR3 DNA reads TGTGCCAGTAGTAAAAAAGGAGGATGGGACCACTATGGCTACACCTTC. This encodes CASSKKGGWDHYGYTF.

The J gene is TRBJ2-5, the V gene TRBV6-5, with D uncertain. Between the trimmed V and J ends, which lost 2 bases and 3 bases, there was a span of 7 bases. The CDR3 has 13 amino acids. Germline-derived CDR1 and CDR2 are MNHEY and SVGAGI. CDR3 loop: CASSYRVEETQYF. CDR3 DNA: TGTGCCAGCAGTTACAGGGTGGAAGAGACCCAGTACTTC.

In its sample, this clonotype was seen a few times. The rearrangement uses TRBV12-3 or TRBV12-4 and TRBJ2-7, with D possibly matching TRBD1 (7 bases). V was trimmed by 6 bases and J by 0 bases, leaving 24 bases between them. This CDR3 has 18 residues. Written as DNA, the CDR3 is TGTGCCAGCAGCCCGGAAGATCTGACAGGGAGGAGCTCCTACGAGCAGTACTTC. Translated, it gives CASSPEDLTGRSSYEQYF.

This clonotype was observed a handful of times. The chain carries TRBV27 and TRBJ2-5; TRBD2 matches at 8 bases. V lost 6 bases and J lost 9; bases outside the gene matches: 9. The CDR3 has 13 residues. Looked up from germline, CDR1 is MNHEY and CDR2 is SMNVEV (reference sequence). Here the CDR3 DNA reads TGTGCCAGCAGCTCCCGGCGGGGGGAGGCCCAGTACTTC. Its protein is CASSSRRGEAQYF.

The chain combines TRBV20-1 with TRBJ2-3; 10 positions match TRBD1. Germline V gene lookup returns CDR1 DFQATT and CDR2 SNEGSKA (reference sequence). After removal of 3 bases from V and 1 base from J, the junction contained 1 base not matched to a gene. The CDR3 is 14 residues long. This chain's CDR3 is CSARGTGGTDTQYF. CDR3 nucleotides: TGCAGTGCTAGGGGGACAGGGGGCACAGATACGCAGTATTTT.

This chain links TRBV27 with TRBJ2-3; 8 bases map to TRBD1. CDR3 length equals 14 residues. Germline V gene sequence: CDR1 MNHEY, CDR2 SMNVEV (reference sequence). V gave up 7 bases and J gave up 8 bases; unmatched junction bases: 11. In DNA form, the CDR3 reads TGTGCCAGCACCTTCACCCAGGGGGCTGGTACGCAGTATTTT. Translation gives CASTFTQGAGTQYF.

The V and J genes are TRBV4-3 and TRBJ1-4, with 8 positions matching TRBD1. The CDR3 is 14 amino acids. Germline V CDR1 and CDR2: LGHNA, YSLEER. With V trimmed by 0 bases and J by 7 bases, 1 base remained unmatched. The CDR3 protein is CASSQEGTGEKLFF. In DNA form, the CDR3 reads TGCGCCAGCAGCCAAGAGGGGACAGGTGAAAAACTGTTTTTT.

CDR3 sequence (DNA): TGTGCCAGCAGCCAACGGGCCCACACAGATACGCAGTATTTT. It encodes CASSQRAHTDTQYF. V and J are TRBV4-2 and TRBJ2-3; D not certain. The germline gives CDR1 LGHNA, CDR2 YNFKEQ. There are 14 residues in the CDR3. The V gene lost 2 bases and the J gene lost 2 bases, with 8 bases spanning the gap.

This clonotype was picked up many times. Here the CDR3 reads CASSLAFLNTEAFF. The DNA for the CDR3 is TGTGCCAGCAGCTTAGCGTTTTTGAACACTGAAGCTTTCTTT. The chain links TRBV7-2 to TRBJ1-1; no definite D call. Trimming left V 0 bases short and J 0 bases short, with 5 bases between. The CDR3 spans 14 residues. The germline V gene encodes CDR1 SGHTA and CDR2 FQGNSA. Full variable domain (missing parts from reference TRBV7-2 and TRBJ1-1): GAGVSQSPSNKVTEKGKDVELRCDPISGHTALYWYRQSLGQGLEFLIYFQGNSAPDKSGLPSDRFSAERTGGSVSTLTIQRTQQEDSAVYLCASSLAFLNTEAFFGQGTRLTVV.

This sequence joins TRBV28 and TRBJ2-6; 8 bases align to TRBD1. V was clipped by 4 bases and J by 0 bases; unmatched bases: 11. There are 19 residues in the CDR3. The germline V gene encodes CDR1 MDHEN and CDR2 SYDVKM. CDR3 loop: CASSSVQDRVFSGANVLTF. The DNA of the CDR3 is TGTGCCAGCAGTTCGGTACAGGACAGGGTTTTCTCTGGGGCCAACGTCCTGACTTTC.

This chain uses TRBV4-1 with TRBJ1-4; a possible D gene is TRBD1 (6 bases). Trimming shortened V by 0 bases and J by 8 bases, and 10 bases separated the two germline ends. CDR1 is MGHRA and CDR2 is YSYEKL in the germline V gene. The CDR3 has 14 amino acids. The CDR3 is CASSQEAQGEKLFF. As DNA, the CDR3 is TGCGCCAGCAGCCAAGAGGCGCAGGGGGAAAAACTGTTTTTT.

This clonotype was counted a few times. V gene TRBV6-5 combines with J gene TRBJ1-1, with a weak D call TRBD1 (5 bases). The CDR3 is made up of 15 amino acids. Germline values: CDR1 MNHEY, CDR2 SVGAGI. The V gene lost 8 bases and the J gene lost 4 bases, with 20 bases spanning the gap. CDR3 sequence: CASLPAGKGSTEAFF. The CDR3 bases are TGTGCCAGCCTGCCGGCAGGGAAAGGTAGCACTGAAGCTTTCTTT.